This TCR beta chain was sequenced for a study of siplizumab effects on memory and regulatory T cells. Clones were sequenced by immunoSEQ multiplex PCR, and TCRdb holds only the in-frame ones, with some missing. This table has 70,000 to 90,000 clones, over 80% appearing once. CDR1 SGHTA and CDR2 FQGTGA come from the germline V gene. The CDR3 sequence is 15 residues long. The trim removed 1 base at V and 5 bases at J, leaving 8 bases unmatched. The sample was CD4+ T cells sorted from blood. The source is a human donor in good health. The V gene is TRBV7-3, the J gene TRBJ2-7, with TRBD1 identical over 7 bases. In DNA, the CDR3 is TGTGCCAGCAGCTTAAGGCAGGGGGAAAGACACGAGCAGTACTTC. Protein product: CASSLRQGERHEQYF.